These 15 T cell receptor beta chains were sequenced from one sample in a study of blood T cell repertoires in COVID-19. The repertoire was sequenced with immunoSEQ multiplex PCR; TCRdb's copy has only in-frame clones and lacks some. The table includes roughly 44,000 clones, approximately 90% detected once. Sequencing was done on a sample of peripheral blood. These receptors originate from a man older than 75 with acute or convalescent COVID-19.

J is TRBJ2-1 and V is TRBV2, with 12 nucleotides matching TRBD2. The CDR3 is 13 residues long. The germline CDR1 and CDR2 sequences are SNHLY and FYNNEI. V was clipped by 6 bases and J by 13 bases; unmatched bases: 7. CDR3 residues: CASRSSSGGEQFF. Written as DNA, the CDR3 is TGTGCCAGCAGATCTTCTAGCGGGGGGGAACAGTTCTTC.

The CDR3 DNA reads TGTGCCATCCGAAGGACAGGGAGAAATGAAGCTTTCTTT. Its protein product is CAIRRTGRNEAFF. This chain links TRBV10-3 with TRBJ1-1; 8 bases map to TRBD1. The germline gives CDR1 ENHRY, CDR2 SYGVKD. The length of the CDR3 is 13 residues. Trimming took 8 bases from V and 7 from J; bases not matched to a gene: 9.

The CDR3 loop reads CASSPSQKGYTF. In DNA form, the CDR3 reads TGTGCCAGCAGTCCGTCCCAGAAGGGCTACACCTTC. This chain links TRBV28 with TRBJ1-2, with D unclear. CDR1 and CDR2 (germline): MDHEN, SYDVKM. V gave up 5 bases and J gave up 8 bases, with 12 bases separating them. The CDR3 sequence is 12 residues long.

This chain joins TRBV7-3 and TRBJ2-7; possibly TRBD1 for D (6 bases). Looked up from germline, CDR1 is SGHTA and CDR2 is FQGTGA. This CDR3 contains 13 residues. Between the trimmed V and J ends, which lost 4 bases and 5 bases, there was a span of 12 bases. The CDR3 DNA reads TGTGCCAGCAGCTCTACAGGGTCGCACGAGCAGTACTTC. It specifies CASSSTGSHEQYF.

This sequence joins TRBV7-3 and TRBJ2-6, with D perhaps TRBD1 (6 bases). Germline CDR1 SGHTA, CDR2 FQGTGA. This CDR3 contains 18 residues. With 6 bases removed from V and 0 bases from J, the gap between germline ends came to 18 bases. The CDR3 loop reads CASRGPTGTLSGANVLTF. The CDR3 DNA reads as TGTGCCAGCAGGGGACCGACAGGAACTCTCTCTGGGGCCAACGTCCTGACTTTC.

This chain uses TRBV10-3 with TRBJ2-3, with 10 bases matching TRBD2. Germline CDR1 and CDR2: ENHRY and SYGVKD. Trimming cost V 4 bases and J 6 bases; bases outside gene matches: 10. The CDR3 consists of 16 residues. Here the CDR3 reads CAISATSGALSDTQYF. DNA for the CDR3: TGTGCCATCAGTGCCACTAGCGGGGCTTTGTCGGATACGCAGTATTTT.

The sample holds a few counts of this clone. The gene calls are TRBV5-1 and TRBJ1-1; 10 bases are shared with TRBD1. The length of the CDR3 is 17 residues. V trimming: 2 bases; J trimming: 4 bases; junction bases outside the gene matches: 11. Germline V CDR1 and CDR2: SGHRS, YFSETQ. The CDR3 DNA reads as TGCGCCAGCAGCTTCTCTACGTCGGGACAGGGGTTCACTGAAGCTTTCTTT. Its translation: CASSFSTSGQGFTEAFF.

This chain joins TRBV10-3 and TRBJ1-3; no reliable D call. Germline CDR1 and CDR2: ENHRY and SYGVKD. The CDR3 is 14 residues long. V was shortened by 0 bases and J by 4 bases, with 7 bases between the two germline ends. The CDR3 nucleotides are TGTGCCATCAGTGAGTCGGGAGTAGGAAACACCATATATTTT. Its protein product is CAISESGVGNTIYF.

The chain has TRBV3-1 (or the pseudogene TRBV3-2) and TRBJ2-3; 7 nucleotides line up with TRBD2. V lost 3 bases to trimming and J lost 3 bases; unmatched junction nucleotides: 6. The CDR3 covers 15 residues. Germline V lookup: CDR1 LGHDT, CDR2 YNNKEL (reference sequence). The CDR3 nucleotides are TGTGCCAGCAGCCAGGGCCGGGGGGAAACAGATACGCAGTATTTT. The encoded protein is CASSQGRGETDTQYF.

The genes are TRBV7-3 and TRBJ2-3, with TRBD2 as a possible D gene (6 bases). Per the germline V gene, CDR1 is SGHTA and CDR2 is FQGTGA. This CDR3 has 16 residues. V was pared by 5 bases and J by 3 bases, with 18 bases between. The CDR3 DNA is TGTGCCAGCAGCCGAGTTGGGGGGACTCTTACAGATACGCAGTATTTT. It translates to CASSRVGGTLTDTQYF.

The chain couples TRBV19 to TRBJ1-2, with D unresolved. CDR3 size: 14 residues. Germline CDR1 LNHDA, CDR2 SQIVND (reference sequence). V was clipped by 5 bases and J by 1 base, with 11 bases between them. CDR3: CASSPRTDNYGYTF. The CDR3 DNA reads TGTGCCAGTAGTCCACGGACTGATAACTATGGCTACACCTTC.

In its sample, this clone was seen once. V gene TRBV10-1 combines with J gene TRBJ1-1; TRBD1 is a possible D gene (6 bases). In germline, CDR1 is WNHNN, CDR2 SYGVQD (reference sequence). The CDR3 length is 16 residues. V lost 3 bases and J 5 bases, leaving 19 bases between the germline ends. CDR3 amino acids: CASSEPAGAGDTEAFF. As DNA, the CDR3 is TGCGCCAGCAGTGAACCAGCAGGGGCGGGGGATACTGAAGCTTTCTTT.

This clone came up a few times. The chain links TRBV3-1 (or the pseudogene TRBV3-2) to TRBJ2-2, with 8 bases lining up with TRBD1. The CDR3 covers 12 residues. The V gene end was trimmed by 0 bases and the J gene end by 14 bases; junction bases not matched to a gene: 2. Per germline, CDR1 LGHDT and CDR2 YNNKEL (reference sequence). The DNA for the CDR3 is TGTGCCAGCAGCCAAGAAGGGACAGGACTGTTTTTT. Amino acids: CASSQEGTGLFF.

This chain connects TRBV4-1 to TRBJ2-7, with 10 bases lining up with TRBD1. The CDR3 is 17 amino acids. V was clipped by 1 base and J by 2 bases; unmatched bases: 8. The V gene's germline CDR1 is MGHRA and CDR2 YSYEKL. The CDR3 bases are TGCGCCAGCAGCCAAGGGACCCCCGGACAGGGGGCCTACGAGCAGTACTTC. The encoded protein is CASSQGTPGQGAYEQYF.

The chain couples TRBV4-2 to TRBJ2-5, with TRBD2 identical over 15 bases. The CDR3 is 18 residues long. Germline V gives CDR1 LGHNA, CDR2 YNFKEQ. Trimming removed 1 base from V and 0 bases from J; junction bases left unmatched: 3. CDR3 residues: CASSQGTSGGAYQETQYF. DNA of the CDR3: TGTGCCAGCAGCCAAGGGACTAGCGGGGGGGCTTACCAAGAGACCCAGTACTTC.